The 3 T cell receptor beta chains below were found in one sample sequenced in a study of shared clonotypes between healthy human individuals. This table comes from immunoSEQ multiplex PCR, and its TCRdb copy is limited to in-frame clones, with some not included. The table has under 2.5 million clones, approximately 90% seen once. The source material was naive CD4+ T cells from PBMCs. Subset denoted: CD45RA+ positively selected. The source of these receptors is a man aged 18 to 30 in good health. Some clones in this sample may be carry-over from other donors' samples.

In its sample, this clone was seen once. The rearrangement links TRBV28 to TRBJ2-7; a weak D match, TRBD2 (5 bases). Trimming shortened V by 6 bases and J by 0 bases, and 21 bases separated the two germline ends. Germline CDR1 reads MDHEN; CDR2 reads SYDVKM. This CDR3 region has 17 residues. The CDR3 loop reads CASRPFASLLSSYEQYF. In DNA form, the CDR3 reads TGTGCCAGCAGGCCGTTCGCTAGCCTCTTGAGCTCCTACGAGCAGTACTTC.

The count of this clone is one. This chain links TRBV28 with TRBJ1-3; tentative D call: TRBD1 (5 bases). This CDR3 has 15 residues. CDR1 is MDHEN and CDR2 is SYDVKM in the germline V gene. Trimming shortened V by 1 base and J by 11 bases, and 18 bases separated the two germline ends. The DNA of the CDR3 is TGTGCCAGCAGTTTATCTCCGGGACTTCTGAGGCCCATATATTTT. Translated: CASSLSPGLLRPIYF.

This chain joins TRBV11-3 and TRBJ1-3; tentative D call: TRBD1 (5 bases). Trimming shortened V by 1 base and J by 4 bases, and 14 bases separated the two germline ends. The CDR3 loop spans 16 amino acids. The germline CDR1 and CDR2 sequences are SGHNT and YENEEA. The CDR3: CASSLGRGGEGNTIYF. CDR3 DNA sequence: TGTGCCAGCAGCTTAGGACGCGGGGGAGAAGGAAACACCATATATTTT.